This passage covers 25 T cell receptor beta chains from one sample sequenced in a study of blood T cells in healthy people across ages (dated by TCRdb to between 2015 and 2017). The library was made by 5' RACE. Sequencing was performed on an Illumina HiSeq 2500. A second PCR of roughly 7 to 11 cycles was performed with a sample-barcoded 5' primer and a J-beta primer mix. TCRdb itself trimmed the public reads at Q25 with fastp, ran MiXCR and retained productive beta chains. Under each unique CDR3 protein, matching rows form one entry showing the most common genes and DNA. This sample is represented by 1.6 million or so distinct CDR3 sequences; roughly 30% of them were singletons. The ten biggest clones cover about 11% of the sample. Sequencing input: blood. The receptors shown here come from a woman aged 30 to 39 in good health.

The gene calls are TRBV5-5 and TRBJ2-7, with 7 bases aligning to TRBD1. J gave up 7 bases and V 2 bases, and 6 bases lay outside the gene matches. This CDR3 region has 13 residues. Germline CDR1 and CDR2: SGHKS and YYEKEE (reference sequence). Here the CDR3 DNA reads TGTGCCAGCAGCTTTGGACAGGAGCTTGAGCAGTACTTC. This codes for CASSFGQELEQYF. The full variable domain, completed using reference TRBV5-5 and TRBJ2-7, is DAGVTQSPTHLIKTRGQQVTLRCSPISGHKSVSWYQQVLGQGPQFIFQYYEKEERGRGNFPDRFSARQFPNYSSELNVNALLLGDSALYLCASSFGQELEQYFGPGTRLTVT.

This clonotype was recorded only once. V and J are TRBV24-1 and TRBJ1-5; D unclear. The ends were cut back, 9 bases at V and 1 base at J, with 3 bases in the middle. Germline CDR1 reads KGHDR; CDR2 reads SFDVKD. The CDR3 is 11 residues long. The CDR3, as DNA: TGTGCCACCCCAAGCAATCAGCCCCAGCATTTT. This translates into CATPSNQPQHF.

This clonotype was recorded at least ten times. The rearrangement links TRBV29-1 to TRBJ2-3, with 16 bases identical to TRBD2. Germline V CDR1 and CDR2: SQVTM, ANQGSEA. The CDR3 totals 17 residues. V lost 6 bases and J lost 0; bases outside the gene matches: 6. The CDR3 DNA sequence: TGCAGCGTCACCGGGACTAGCGGGGGGGGAAGCACAGATACGCAGTATTTT. This translates into CSVTGTSGGGSTDTQYF.

The chain is built from TRBV28 and TRBJ1-3, with D possibly being TRBD1 (6 bases). The V end lost 9 bases, the J end lost 4 bases, and 19 bases lay between the germline ends. In germline, CDR1 is MDHEN, CDR2 SYDVKM. This CDR3 spans 15 amino acids. The CDR3 region is CASLTRTDPGNTIYF. Written as DNA, the CDR3 is TGTGCCAGTCTTACCCGGACAGACCCCGGAAACACCATATATTTT.

Turning to this clonotype: The junction departs from germline at one end; a sequencing error may be responsible. The genes are TRBV7-9 and TRBJ2-3; 7 bases fit TRBD1. This CDR3 is built from 15 residues. Germline values: CDR1 SEHNR, CDR2 FQNEAQ (reference sequence). As DNA, the CDR3 is TGTGCCGGCAGCGAGCAAACAGGGGGCACAGATACGCAGTATTTT. It translates to CAGSEQTGGTDTQYF.

The chain has TRBV7-9 and TRBJ2-1; 8 bases agree with TRBD2. The CDR3 sequence is 15 residues long. CDR1 is SEHNR and CDR2 is FQNEAQ in the germline V gene (reference sequence). The V segment lost 4 bases and the J segment 0 bases; nucleotides outside the gene matches: 2. CDR3 residues: CASSYTSGSYNEQFF. Written as DNA, the CDR3 is TGTGCCAGCAGCTATACTAGCGGCTCCTACAATGAGCAGTTCTTC.

This sequence joins TRBV10-2 and TRBJ1-1; no clear D. V lost 10 bases and J 2 bases, leaving 14 bases between the germline ends. The CDR3 runs to 13 residues. Germline V gene sequence: CDR1 WSHSY, CDR2 SAAADI. CDR3 bases: TGCGCCACCAAGGACCTTACCAACACTGAAGCTTTCTTT. Amino acids: CATKDLTNTEAFF.

Note on this clonotype: Relative to the germline gene, one junction end is altered; a read error may explain this. The V call is TRBV4-1, the J call TRBJ1-2; possible D gene TRBD1, 5 bases. The germline V gene encodes CDR1 MGHRA and CDR2 YSYEKL. The CDR3 runs 14 residues. Here the CDR3 DNA reads TGCGCCAGCAGCCAGATGACAGCGGGCTATGGTTACACCTTC. Its protein is CASSQMTAGYGYTF.

This rearrangement joins TRBV5-6 to TRBJ2-3; D gene uncertain. There are 14 residues in the CDR3. Trimming removed 4 bases from V and 10 bases from J, with 19 bases in between. CDR1 is SGHDT and CDR2 is YYEEEE in the germline V gene. The CDR3 nucleotides read TGTGCCAGCAGCCCTACGACTGGCTCCGATGCGCAGTATTTT. Protein product: CASSPTTGSDAQYF.

This clonotype has ten or more counts. This sequence joins TRBV7-3 and TRBJ1-6; 9 positions agree with TRBD1. J was trimmed by 7 bases and V by 6 bases; bases with no gene match: 4. Germline V lookup: CDR1 SGHTA, CDR2 FQGTGA. This CDR3 contains 14 residues. The CDR3 sequence: CASRSGTGNSPLHF. The CDR3, as DNA: TGTGCCAGCAGGTCCGGGACAGGGAATTCACCCCTCCACTTT.

The J gene is TRBJ1-1, the V gene TRBV3-1; weak D call: TRBD1 (5 bases). V lost 3 bases, J lost 4 bases, and 15 bases lay in between. CDR3 length: 15 residues. The germline gives CDR1 LGHDT, CDR2 YNNKEL (reference sequence). The CDR3 loop is CASSQGTMGSTEAFF. The CDR3 region has the DNA TGTGCCAGCAGCCAGGGGACCATGGGAAGCACTGAAGCTTTCTTT. The whole variable domain, filled in from reference TRBV3-1 and TRBJ1-1, reads DTAVSQTPKYLVTQMGNDKSIKCEQNLGHDTMYWYKQDSKKFLKIMFSYNNKELIINETVPNRFSPKSPDKAHLNLHINSLELGDSAVYFCASSQGTMGSTEAFFGQGTRLTVV.

The sample holds many counts of this clonotype. The chain carries TRBV5-1 and TRBJ2-3; D not certain. CDR3 size: 12 residues. Deletions cut 4 bases from V and 3 bases from J, with 6 bases between. Per the germline V gene, CDR1 is SGHRS and CDR2 is YFSETQ. The CDR3 DNA follows: TGCGCCAGCAGCCTCCAGACAGATACGCAGTATTTT. The encoded protein is CASSLQTDTQYF.

This clonotype was picked up many times. The chain links TRBV29-1 to TRBJ2-7; D unclear. The ends were cut back, 5 bases at V and 0 bases at J, with 11 bases in the middle. Germline lookup yields CDR1 SQVTM and CDR2 ANQGSEA. CDR3 length: 13 residues. The CDR3 nucleotides are TGCAGCGTTCGCGGCCCGAGCTCCTACGAGCAGTACTTC. Amino acid sequence: CSVRGPSSYEQYF.

This clonotype was seen ten or more times. The V and J genes are TRBV29-1 and TRBJ2-5; no clear D. The germline V and J ends were trimmed by 3 bases and 6 bases, with 11 bases remaining between them. This CDR3 has 12 residues. Germline assignment: CDR1 SQVTM and CDR2 ANQGSEA. CDR3 sequence (DNA): TGCAGCGTTGAGGCAGACCACCAGACCCAGTACTTC. Residues: CSVEADHQTQYF.

The V gene is TRBV10-2, the J gene TRBJ2-3; 11 positions agree with TRBD2. Germline trimming cut 8 bases from V and 4 bases from J; bases unmatched to any gene: 8. CDR1 is WSHSY and CDR2 is SAAADI in the germline V gene. The CDR3 consists of 15 residues. CDR3 sequence reads: CASGVAGGPPDTQYF. The CDR3 coding sequence is TGCGCCAGCGGTGTAGCGGGAGGGCCCCCAGATACGCAGTATTTT.

This clonotype was recorded a few times. This rearrangement joins TRBV2 to TRBJ2-4; D not certain. TRBJ2-7 explains the end of the DNA better; the J call may be wrong. Germline loops: CDR1 SNHLY, CDR2 FYNNEI. The CDR3 extends over 12 amino acids. CDR3 DNA: TGTGCCACCACAGAGTCCACACTCGAGCAGTACTTC. Its translation: CATTESTLEQYF.

This chain uses TRBV5-6 with TRBJ2-5; 8 bases match TRBD1. This CDR3 spans 14 amino acids. The germline V gene encodes CDR1 SGHDT and CDR2 YYEEEE. The V segment lost 3 bases and the J segment 3 bases; nucleotides outside the gene matches: 4. CDR3 coding DNA: TGTGCCAGCAGCTGGGGACAGGTCAAAGAGACCCAGTACTTC. Residues: CASSWGQVKETQYF.

This chain uses TRBV5-1 with TRBJ1-1; possible D gene TRBD1, 5 bases. V was clipped by 0 bases and J by 1 base, with 16 bases between them. The length of the CDR3 is 17 residues. Germline CDR1 SGHRS, CDR2 YFSETQ. The CDR3 loop is CASSLAGYGTANTEAFF. In nucleotides, the CDR3 is TGCGCCAGCAGCTTGGCCGGTTATGGGACGGCGAACACTGAAGCTTTCTTT. The variable domain in full, completed from reference TRBV5-1 and TRBJ1-1, reads KAGVTQTPRYLIKTRGQQVTLSCSPISGHRSVSWYQQTPGQGLQFLFEYFSETQRNKGNFPGRFSGRQFSNSRSEMNVSTLELGDSALYLCASSLAGYGTANTEAFFGQGTRLTVV.

This clonotype was detected a few times. This chain uses TRBV18 with TRBJ1-2, with no clear D. CDR3 size: 14 residues. Trimming pared 2 bases from V and 2 bases from J, leaving 9 bases between. CDR1 is KGHSH and CDR2 is LQKENI in the germline V gene. CDR3 region: CASSPLSGNYGYTF. The CDR3 DNA reads TGTGCCAGCTCACCATTATCCGGGAACTATGGCTACACCTTC.

This clonotype was observed a few times. CDR3 sequence: CSAREIEAFF. The CDR3 DNA reads as TGCAGTGCTAGAGAGATTGAAGCTTTCTTT. This rearrangement joins TRBV20-1 to TRBJ1-1; D not certain. The germline V gene has CDR1 DFQATT and CDR2 SNEGSKA (reference sequence). Between the trimmed V and J ends, which lost 0 bases and 7 bases, there was a span of 3 bases. The CDR3 is 10 residues long.

The chain has TRBV20-1 and TRBJ2-5, with D unresolved. Germline loops: CDR1 DFQATT, CDR2 SNEGSKA (reference sequence). V dropped 3 bases and J dropped 1 base, with 9 bases sitting between them. This CDR3 contains 13 residues. The CDR3 is CSARSSFQETQYF. CDR3 DNA sequence: TGCAGTGCTAGGTCGTCATTCCAAGAGACCCAGTACTTC.

This clonotype was seen a few times. This chain uses TRBV11-2 with TRBJ2-1, with a possible D match to TRBD1 (6 bases). CDR1 SGHAT and CDR2 FQNNGV come from the germline V gene. The CDR3 contains 13 residues. V lost 3 bases to trimming and J lost 7 bases, with 10 bases between them. The CDR3 DNA is TGTGCCAGCAGCTTTTTCAGGGGAAATGAGCAGTTCTTC. Encoded protein: CASSFFRGNEQFF.

V is TRBV25-1 and J is TRBJ2-5; D remains ambiguous. The CDR3 is 14 residues long. The V end lost 2 bases, the J end lost 6 bases, and 13 bases lay between the germline ends. From germline, CDR1 is MGHDK and CDR2 SYGVNS. The CDR3, as DNA: TGTGCCAGCAGTGAAGGGTCGGGTTTACAGACCCAGTACTTC. This codes for CASSEGSGLQTQYF.

This clonotype was counted a few times. V gene TRBV4-1 combines with J gene TRBJ1-2; TRBD1 might be the D (6 bases). CDR1 is MGHRA and CDR2 is YSYEKL in the germline V gene. The CDR3 extends over 16 amino acids. Deletions cut 1 base from V and 2 bases from J, with 14 bases between. In nucleotides, the CDR3 is TGCGCCAGCAGCCAAGTAGGCAGGGGTCCAAACTATGGCTACACCTTC. This encodes CASSQVGRGPNYGYTF.

The chain carries TRBV10-3 and TRBJ2-3; the match to TRBD2 covers 7 bases. V lost 5 bases, J lost 2 bases, and 7 bases stayed unmatched. This CDR3 spans 15 amino acids. Germline CDR1 and CDR2: ENHRY and SYGVKD. The CDR3 spells CAISPSGGDTDTQYF. The CDR3 region has the DNA TGTGCCATCAGTCCTTCGGGGGGAGACACAGATACGCAGTATTTT.